This T cell receptor beta chain was retrieved from a study of blood T cell repertoires in COVID-19. The overall study: The study drew acute and convalescent COVID-19 samples from the United States, Italy and Spain. T cells, B-cell-depleted T cells, or PBMCs supplied cDNA or gDNA.

The method was immunoSEQ multiplex PCR; TCRdb's version includes in-frame clones alone and lacks a portion of them. The sample has 150,000 to 200,000 clones, around 87% seen once. The sample consisted of peripheral blood. The clonotype was recovered from a man in his forties or fifties with active or convalescent COVID-19.

The CDR3 region is CASSSGGQGTDTQYF. The CDR3 DNA follows: TGTGCCAGCAGTTCTGGGGGACAGGGGACAGATACGCAGTATTTT. The V gene is TRBV28, the J gene TRBJ2-3; 10 nucleotides line up with TRBD1. V trimming: 4 bases; J trimming: 3 bases; junction bases outside the gene matches: 4. CDR3 length: 15 amino acids. Germline V gene data show CDR1 as MDHEN and CDR2 as SYDVKM.